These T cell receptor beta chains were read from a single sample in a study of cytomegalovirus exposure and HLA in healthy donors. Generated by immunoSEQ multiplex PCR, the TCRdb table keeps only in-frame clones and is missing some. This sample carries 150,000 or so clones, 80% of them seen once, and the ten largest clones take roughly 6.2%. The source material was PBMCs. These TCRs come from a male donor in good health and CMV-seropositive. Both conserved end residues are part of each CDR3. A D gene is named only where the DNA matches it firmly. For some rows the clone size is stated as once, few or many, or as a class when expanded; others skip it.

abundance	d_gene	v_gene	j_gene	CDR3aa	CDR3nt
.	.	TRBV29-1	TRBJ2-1	CSVDGRSYNEQFF	TGCAGCGTTGATGGCCGCTCCTACAATGAGCAGTTCTTC
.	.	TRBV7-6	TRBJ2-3	CASSSLGGANTDTQYF	TGTGCCAGCAGCTCCCTTGGCGGAGCCAACACAGATACGCAGTATTTT
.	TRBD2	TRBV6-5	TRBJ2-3	CASSYSSSGSPDTQYF	TGTGCCAGCAGTTACTCGAGTAGCGGGTCCCCGGATACGCAGTATTTT
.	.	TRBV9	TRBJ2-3	CASSVAGTSTDTQYF	TGTGCCAGCAGCGTAGCGGGGACTAGCACAGATACGCAGTATTTT
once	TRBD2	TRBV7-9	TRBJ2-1	CASGLAGAGVNEQFF	TGTGCCAGCGGGTTAGCGGGAGCCGGCGTCAATGAGCAGTTCTTC
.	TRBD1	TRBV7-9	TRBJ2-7	CASSLGTGGWYEQYF	TGTGCCAGCAGCTTAGGGACAGGGGGCTGGTACGAGCAGTACTTC
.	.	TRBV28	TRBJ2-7	CASSPPGVGGAEQYF	TGTGCCAGCAGTCCACCCGGGGTAGGGGGGGCCGAGCAGTACTTC
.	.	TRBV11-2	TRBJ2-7	CASSPRTVLSYEQYF	TGTGCCAGCAGCCCCCGGACAGTTCTTTCCTACGAGCAGTACTTC
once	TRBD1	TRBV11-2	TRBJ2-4	CASSFGDRLLGAKNIQYF	TGTGCCAGCAGCTTCGGGGACAGACTACTGGGAGCCAAAAACATTCAGTACTTC
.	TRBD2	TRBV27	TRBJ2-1	CASNRLGLAGGRDEQFF	TGTGCCAGCAACCGCTTAGGACTAGCGGGAGGGCGGGATGAGCAGTTCTTC
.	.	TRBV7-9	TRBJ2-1	CASSPVAVYNEQFF	TGTGCCAGCAGCCCAGTGGCAGTCTACAATGAGCAGTTCTTC
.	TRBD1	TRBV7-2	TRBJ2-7	CASSLATDRGSYEQYF	TGTGCCAGCAGCTTAGCTACCGACAGGGGGTCCTACGAGCAGTACTTC
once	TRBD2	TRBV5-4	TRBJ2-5	CASSFWEGETQYF	TGTGCCAGCAGCTTTTGGGAGGGAGAGACCCAGTACTTC
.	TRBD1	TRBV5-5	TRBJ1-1	CASSGSRGRNTEAFF	TGTGCCAGCAGCGGGTCCAGGGGGCGGAACACTGAAGCTTTCTTT
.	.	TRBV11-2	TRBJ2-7	CASSLTGRGTYEQYF	TGTGCCAGCAGCTTAACAGGCCGGGGGACCTACGAGCAGTACTTC
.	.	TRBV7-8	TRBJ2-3	CASSLAGLRSRPDTQYF	TGTGCCAGCAGCTTAGCGGGACTGCGATCGAGGCCAGATACGCAGTATTTT
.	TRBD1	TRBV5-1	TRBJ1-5	CASSLTGARDQPQHF	TGCGCCAGCAGCCTGACAGGGGCGCGCGATCAGCCCCAGCATTTT
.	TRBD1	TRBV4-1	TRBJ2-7	CASSQDGTGGYEQYF	TGCGCCAGCAGCCAGGACGGGACAGGGGGGTACGAGCAGTACTTC
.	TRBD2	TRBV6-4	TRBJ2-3	CASSATSGDTDTQYF	TGTGCCAGCAGCGCGACTAGCGGGGACACAGATACGCAGTATTTT
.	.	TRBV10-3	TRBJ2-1	CAISDGGASSSYNEQFF	TGTGCCATCAGTGACGGGGGAGCATCAAGCTCCTACAATGAGCAGTTCTTC
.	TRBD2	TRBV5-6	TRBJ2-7	CASSRRLAGAPEQYF	TGTGCCAGCAGCCGAAGACTAGCGGGAGCCCCCGAGCAGTACTTC
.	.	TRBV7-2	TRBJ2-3	CASSPNFDTQYF	TGTGCCAGCAGCCCTAATTTTGATACGCAGTATTTT
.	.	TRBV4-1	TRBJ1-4	CASSPGVKEKLFF	TGCGCCAGCAGCCCAGGGGTAAAAGAAAAACTGTTTTTT
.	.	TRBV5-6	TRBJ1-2	CASSFQTGLVHRTNYGYTF	TGTGCCAGCAGCTTCCAAACAGGTCTGGTACACCGAACTAACTATGGCTACACCTTC
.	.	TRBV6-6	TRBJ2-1	CASSYSNSLYNEQFF	TGTGCCAGCAGTTACTCGAACTCTCTATACAATGAGCAGTTCTTC
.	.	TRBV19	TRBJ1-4	CASSRKGSSTNEKLFF	TGTGCCAGTAGTAGGAAGGGGTCTTCGACTAATGAAAAACTGTTTTTT